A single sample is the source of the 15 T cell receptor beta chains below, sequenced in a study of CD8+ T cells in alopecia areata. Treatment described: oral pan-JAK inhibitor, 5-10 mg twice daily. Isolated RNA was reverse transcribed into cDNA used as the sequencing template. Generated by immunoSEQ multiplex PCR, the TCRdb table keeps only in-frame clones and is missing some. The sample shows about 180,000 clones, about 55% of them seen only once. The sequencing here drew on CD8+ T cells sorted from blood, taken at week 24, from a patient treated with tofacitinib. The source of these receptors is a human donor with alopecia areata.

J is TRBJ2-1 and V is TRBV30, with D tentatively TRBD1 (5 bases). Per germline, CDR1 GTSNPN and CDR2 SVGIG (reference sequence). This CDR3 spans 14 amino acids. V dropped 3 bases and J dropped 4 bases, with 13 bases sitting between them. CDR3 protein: CAWSAMTAYNEQFF. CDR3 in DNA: TGTGCCTGGAGCGCTATGACAGCGTACAATGAGCAGTTCTTC.

CDR3 in DNA: TGTGCCAGCAGCTCACTCGGGGGAGGGAAACCCGAGCAGTACTTC. It yields the protein CASSSLGGGKPEQYF. This chain links TRBV7-9 with TRBJ2-7; 7 bases fit TRBD2. Losses at the gene ends were 4 bases for V and 6 bases for J; bases not matched to a gene: 12. CDR1 SEHNR and CDR2 FQNEAQ come from the germline V gene (reference sequence). The CDR3 has 15 amino acids.

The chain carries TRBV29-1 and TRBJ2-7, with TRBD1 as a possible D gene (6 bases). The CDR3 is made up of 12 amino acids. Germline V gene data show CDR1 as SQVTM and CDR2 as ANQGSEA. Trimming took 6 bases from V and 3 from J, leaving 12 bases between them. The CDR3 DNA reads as TGCAGCGTCTCCCTACAGGGCTACGAGCAGTACTTC. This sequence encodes CSVSLQGYEQYF.

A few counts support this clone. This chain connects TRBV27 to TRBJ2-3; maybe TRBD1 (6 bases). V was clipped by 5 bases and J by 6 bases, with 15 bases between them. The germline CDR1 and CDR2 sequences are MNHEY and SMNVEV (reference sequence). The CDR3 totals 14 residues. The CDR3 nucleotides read TGTGCCAGCAGTCTTCTCGCAGGGGACGATACGCAGTATTTT. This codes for CASSLLAGDDTQYF.

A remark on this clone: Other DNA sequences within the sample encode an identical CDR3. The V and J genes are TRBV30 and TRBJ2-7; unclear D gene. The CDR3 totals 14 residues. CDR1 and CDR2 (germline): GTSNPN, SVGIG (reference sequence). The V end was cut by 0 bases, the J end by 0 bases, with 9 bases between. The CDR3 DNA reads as TGTGCCTGGAGTGTAGGCTCCGGCTCCTACGAGCAGTACTTC. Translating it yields CAWSVGSGSYEQYF.

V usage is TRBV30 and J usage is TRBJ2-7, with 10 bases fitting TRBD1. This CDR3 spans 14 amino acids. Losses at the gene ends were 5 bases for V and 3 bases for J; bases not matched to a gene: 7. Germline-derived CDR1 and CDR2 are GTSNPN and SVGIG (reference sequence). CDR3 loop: CAWATGTGDYEQYF. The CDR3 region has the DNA TGTGCCTGGGCTACCGGGACAGGGGACTACGAGCAGTACTTC.

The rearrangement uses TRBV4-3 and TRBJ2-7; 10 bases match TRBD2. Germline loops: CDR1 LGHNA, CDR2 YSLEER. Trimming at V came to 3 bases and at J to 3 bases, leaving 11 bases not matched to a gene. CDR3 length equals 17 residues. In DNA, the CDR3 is TGCGCCAGCAGCCAGGAACCGATAGCGGGGGGCAGCTACGAGCAGTACTTC. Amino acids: CASSQEPIAGGSYEQYF.

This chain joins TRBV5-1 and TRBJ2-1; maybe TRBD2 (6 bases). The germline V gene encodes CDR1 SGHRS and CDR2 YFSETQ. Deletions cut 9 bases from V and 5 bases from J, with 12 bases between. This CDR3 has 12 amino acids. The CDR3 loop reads CATSRGDNEQFF. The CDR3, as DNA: TGCGCCACCTCGCGCGGGGACAATGAGCAGTTCTTC.

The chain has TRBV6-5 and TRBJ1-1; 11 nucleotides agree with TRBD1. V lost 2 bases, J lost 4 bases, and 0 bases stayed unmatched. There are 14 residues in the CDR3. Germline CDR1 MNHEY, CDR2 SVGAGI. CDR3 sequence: CASSYGTGGTEAFF. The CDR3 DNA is TGTGCCAGCAGTTACGGGACAGGGGGCACTGAAGCTTTCTTT.

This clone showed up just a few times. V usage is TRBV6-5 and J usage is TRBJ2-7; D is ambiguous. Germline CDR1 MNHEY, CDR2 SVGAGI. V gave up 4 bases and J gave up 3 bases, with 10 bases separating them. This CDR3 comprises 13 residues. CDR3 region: CASSLLEGYEQYF. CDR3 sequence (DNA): TGTGCCAGCAGTTTGTTGGAAGGCTACGAGCAGTACTTC.

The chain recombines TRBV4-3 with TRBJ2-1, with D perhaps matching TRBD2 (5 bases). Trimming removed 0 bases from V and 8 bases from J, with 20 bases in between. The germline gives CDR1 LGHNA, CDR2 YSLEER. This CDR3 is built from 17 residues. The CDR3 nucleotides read TGCGCCAGCAGCCAAGACACCCAAACTCTAGCTTCGGATGAGCAGTTCTTC. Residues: CASSQDTQTLASDEQFF.

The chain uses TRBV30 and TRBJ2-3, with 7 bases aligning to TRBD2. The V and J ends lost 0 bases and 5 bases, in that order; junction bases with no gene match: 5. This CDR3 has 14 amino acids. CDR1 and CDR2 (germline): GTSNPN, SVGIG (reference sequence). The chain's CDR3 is CAWSVGGAGDTQYF. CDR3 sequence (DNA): TGTGCCTGGAGTGTGGGAGGGGCGGGAGATACGCAGTATTTT.

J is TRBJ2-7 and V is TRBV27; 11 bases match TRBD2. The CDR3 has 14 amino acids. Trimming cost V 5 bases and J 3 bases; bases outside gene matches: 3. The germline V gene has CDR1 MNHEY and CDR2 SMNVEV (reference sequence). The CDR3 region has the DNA TGTGCCAGCAGTAGACTAGCGGGGATCTACGAGCAGTACTTC. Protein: CASSRLAGIYEQYF.

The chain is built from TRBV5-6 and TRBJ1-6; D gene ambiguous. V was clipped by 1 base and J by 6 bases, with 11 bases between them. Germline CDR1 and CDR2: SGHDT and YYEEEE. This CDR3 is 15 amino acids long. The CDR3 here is CASSLLPGSNSPLHF. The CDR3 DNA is TGTGCCAGCAGCTTGTTACCCGGGAGTAATTCACCCCTCCACTTT.

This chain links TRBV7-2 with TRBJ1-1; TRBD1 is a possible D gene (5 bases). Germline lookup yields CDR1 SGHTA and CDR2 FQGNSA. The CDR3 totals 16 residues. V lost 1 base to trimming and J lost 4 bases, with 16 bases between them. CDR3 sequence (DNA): TGTGCCAGCAGCTTAGACGGGGTCCTTGGGGGCACTGAAGCTTTCTTT. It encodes CASSLDGVLGGTEAFF.